This T cell receptor beta chain was retrieved from a study of OX40 agonist ivuxolimab in advanced cancers. Study-wide context: Among those enrolled, mean age was approximately 62 years (range roughly 23 to 90) and 75% to 85% were male. Prior checkpoint blockade (anti-PD-1, anti-PD-L1 or anti-CTLA-4) was permitted; around 39% had it.

Profiling relied on immunoSEQ multiplex PCR, and the TCRdb table lists in-frame clones only, not all of them. The data show tens of thousands of clones, with approximately 78% seen just once and 1.5% to 2.5% held by the top ten. The germline V gene encodes CDR1 SGHRS and CDR2 YFSETQ. V was shortened by 0 bases and J by 8 bases, with 8 bases between the two germline ends. The CDR3 extends over 13 amino acids. V and J are TRBV5-1 and TRBJ2-2, with D hard to call. The specimen comprised CD4+ or CD8+ T cells sorted from blood, sampled in a trial of the OX40 agonist ivuxolimab. The receptor comes from an adult with an advanced solid tumor such as melanoma, head and neck, liver or kidney cancer. In DNA, the CDR3 is TGCGCCAGCAGCTTGGTTCCAAGTGGGGAGCTGTTTTTT. Residues: CASSLVPSGELFF. The full variable domain, rest sourced from reference TRBV5-1 and TRBJ2-2, is KAGVTQTPRYLIKTRGQQVTLSCSPISGHRSVSWYQQTPGQGLQFLFEYFSETQRNKGNFPGRFSGRQFSNSRSEMNVSTLELGDSALYLCASSLVPSGELFFGEGSRLTVL.